Shown below are 3 T cell receptor beta chains from a single sample sequenced in a study of cytomegalovirus exposure and HLA in healthy donors. The PCR employed 60 Vbeta primers together with 13 Jbeta primers. The protocol was immunoSEQ multiplex PCR, while the TCRdb copy is restricted to in-frame clones and leaves out a portion. The table includes roughly 180,000 clones, about four fifths detected once. Sequencing was done on a sample of PBMCs. All receptors derive from a boy between 5 and 17 years old in good health and CMV-seronegative.

This clone was observed once. The chain is built from TRBV29-1 and TRBJ1-4; no definite D call. Trimming removed 5 bases at V and 8 bases at J, with 15 bases between. The germline V gene has CDR1 SQVTM and CDR2 ANQGSEA. The CDR3 is 13 amino acids. The CDR3 here is CSVLDTGGEKLFF. CDR3 coding DNA: TGCAGCGTTTTAGACACCGGTGGGGAAAAACTGTTTTTT.

This chain joins TRBV5-1 and TRBJ1-1; unclear D gene. The CDR3 sequence is 14 residues long. Germline-derived CDR1 and CDR2 are SGHRS and YFSETQ. V gave up 0 bases and J gave up 0 bases, with 6 bases separating them. The DNA of the CDR3 is TGCGCCAGCAGCTTGGGCGGATTGAACACTGAAGCTTTCTTT. It specifies CASSLGGLNTEAFF.

V usage is TRBV6-1 and J usage is TRBJ2-2; 9 nucleotides line up with TRBD2. The V gene's germline CDR1 is MNHNS and CDR2 SASEGT. This CDR3 has 16 amino acids. V trimming: 3 bases; J trimming: 4 bases; junction bases outside the gene matches: 6. CDR3 sequence reads: CASSEVRGGPTGELFF. The CDR3 nucleotides are TGTGCCAGCAGTGAGGTGCGGGGGGGCCCCACCGGGGAGCTGTTTTTT.